The sequence of this T cell receptor (beta chain) was determined in a study of T cell changes during pregnancy in multiple sclerosis. Only in-frame clones appear in the TCRdb table, and some are missing; sequencing was by immunoSEQ multiplex PCR. The table has fewer than 20,000 clones, about 89% seen once; the top ten hold about 14%. This clone was found a few times. Germline-derived CDR1 and CDR2 are SQVTM and ANQGSEA. Trimming shortened V by 7 bases and J by 8 bases, and 14 bases separated the two germline ends. The CDR3 spans 11 residues. Sample: CD8+ T cells from peripheral blood mononuclear cells, taken in the third trimester of pregnancy. The sequence was obtained from a female donor in good health, enrolled as a control in a pregnancy study. V usage is TRBV29-1 and J usage is TRBJ1-1, with D unresolved. CDR3 protein: CSAREGGEAFF. CDR3 nucleotides: TGCAGCGCTCGCGAGGGTGGCGAAGCTTTCTTT.